A single T cell receptor beta chain is shown here with its context. For TCRbeta, the library was prepared with unique molecular identifiers. TCRdb reprocessed the PCR reads with MiXCR, giving one entry per CDR3 protein. The sample shows hundreds of thousands of distinct CDR3 sequences, roughly 15% of them seen only once. The sample belongs to a study of T-cell reconstitution after alpha-beta-depleted transplantation in children. V lost 0 bases, J lost 3 bases, and 2 bases lay in between. Germline values: CDR1 LGHNT, CDR2 FRNRAP. This CDR3 is 13 amino acids long. The chain couples TRBV12-5 to TRBJ2-2; no clear D gene. The TCR was taken from a male patient between 10 and 17 years old who had a stem cell transplant for acute lymphoblastic leukemia, so the T cells may come from the graft donor. The source was PBMCs, mostly from graft donor cells, collected 360 days after TCRalphabeta/CD19-depleted stem cell transplant. The DNA for the CDR3 is TGTGCTAGTGGTTTGGTGGACACCGGGGAGCTGTTTTTT. Its protein product is CASGLVDTGELFF.